The 14 T cell receptor beta chains reported below all come from one sample, sequenced in a study of control samples from healthy donors and cancer patients. The data were produced by immunoSEQ multiplex PCR, yet TCRdb's version contains in-frame clones alone and is incomplete. The sample has 60,000 to 100,000 clones, about 88% seen once. Sequencing input: blood. The receptor set was obtained from a man aged 50 to 59 in good health.

This chain uses TRBV28 with TRBJ2-5, with 10 bases identical to TRBD1. The CDR3 runs 15 residues. V was clipped by 3 bases and J by 3 bases; unmatched bases: 4. Germline lookup yields CDR1 MDHEN and CDR2 SYDVKM. CDR3 loop: CASSFPGTGEETQYF. CDR3 nucleotide sequence: TGTGCCAGCAGTTTCCCCGGGACAGGGGAAGAGACCCAGTACTTC.

The chain is built from TRBV5-6 and TRBJ2-3, with D tentatively TRBD1 (5 bases). The germline CDR1 and CDR2 sequences are SGHDT and YYEEEE. With 0 bases removed from V and 4 bases from J, the gap between germline ends came to 12 bases. CDR3 length: 15 amino acids. The CDR3 nucleotides are TGTGCCAGCAGCTTGGAGTTGGCCAGGGCAGATACGCAGTATTTT. Its protein product is CASSLELARADTQYF.

Points on this clone: The identical CDR3 is also encoded by other nucleotide sequences in the sample. The chain joins TRBV5-5 to TRBJ2-7, with D uncertain. V gave up 0 bases and J gave up 3 bases, with 10 bases separating them. This CDR3 contains 14 residues. Germline CDR1 is SGHKS and CDR2 is YYEKEE (reference sequence). The CDR3 region is CASSLVGRSYEQYF. CDR3 sequence (DNA): TGTGCCAGCAGCTTGGTGGGCAGGAGCTACGAGCAGTACTTC.

V and J are TRBV6-2 or TRBV6-3 and TRBJ2-3; 11 bases map to TRBD1. J was trimmed by 4 bases and V by 6 bases; bases with no gene match: 12. CDR1 and CDR2 (germline): MNHEY, SVGEGT. The CDR3 spans 17 residues. For the CDR3, the DNA is TGTGCCAGCAGCTTCCGTAGGACAGGGGGCGATCCAGATACGCAGTATTTT. It encodes CASSFRRTGGDPDTQYF.

V usage is TRBV5-1 and J usage is TRBJ1-1, with D perhaps matching TRBD1 (5 bases). This CDR3 contains 15 residues. Trimming took off 4 bases at V and 4 bases at J, with 17 bases between the two ends. Germline V gene lookup returns CDR1 SGHRS and CDR2 YFSETQ. This chain's CDR3 is CASSPNGALGTEAFF. DNA for the CDR3: TGCGCCAGCAGCCCCAACGGGGCTCTCGGCACTGAAGCTTTCTTT. The full variable domain, in which reference TRBV5-1 and TRBJ1-1 provide the parts outside the CDR3, is KAGVTQTPRYLIKTRGQQVTLSCSPISGHRSVSWYQQTPGQGLQFLFEYFSETQRNKGNFPGRFSGRQFSNSRSEMNVSTLELGDSALYLCASSPNGALGTEAFFGQGTRLTVV.

The V call is TRBV27, the J call TRBJ1-2, with 9 nucleotides matching TRBD1. V lost 4 bases to trimming and J lost 3 bases; unmatched junction nucleotides: 3. Germline V CDR1 and CDR2: MNHEY, SMNVEV (reference sequence). The CDR3 is 14 amino acids. The DNA for the CDR3 is TGTGCCAGCAGTTCCTGGACAGGGGACTATGGCTACACCTTC. Protein: CASSSWTGDYGYTF.

The chain combines TRBV25-1 with TRBJ2-1, with 7 bases lining up with TRBD2. CDR1 MGHDK and CDR2 SYGVNS come from the germline V gene. CDR3 length: 15 residues. V gave up 2 bases and J gave up 8 bases; unmatched junction bases: 9. CDR3 coding DNA: TGTGCCAGCAGTGAACCCCTGGGAGGGGAGGATGAGCAGTTCTTC. Translated, it gives CASSEPLGGEDEQFF.

CDR3 nucleotide sequence: TGTGCCACTCTTCTTCAGGGGACGGGGTATGGCTACACCTTC. It codes for CATLLQGTGYGYTF. The rearrangement links TRBV19 to TRBJ1-2, with D possibly TRBD1 on 6 matching bases. V lost 10 bases, J lost 5 bases, and 20 bases lay in between. Germline V gives CDR1 LNHDA, CDR2 SQIVND (reference sequence). This CDR3 is 14 amino acids long.

The chain employs TRBV6-5 and TRBJ1-2; TRBD1 is a possible D gene (5 bases). V was pared by 7 bases and J by 8 bases, with 14 bases between. Germline V gene data show CDR1 as MNHEY and CDR2 as SVGAGI. There are 12 residues in the CDR3. The chain's CDR3 is CASTPGQYGYTF. In DNA, the CDR3 is TGTGCCAGCACCCCGGGGCAGTACGGCTACACCTTC.

The chain employs TRBV5-1 and TRBJ2-7, with TRBD1 as a possible D gene (6 bases). CDR3 size: 14 residues. The V end was cut by 2 bases, the J end by 6 bases, with 15 bases between. The germline V gene encodes CDR1 SGHRS and CDR2 YFSETQ. The CDR3 loop reads CASSLNQGSGEQYF. CDR3 coding DNA: TGCGCCAGCAGCTTAAACCAGGGGAGTGGCGAGCAGTACTTC.

The chain couples TRBV5-4 to TRBJ2-2; 9 nucleotides line up with TRBD1. The CDR3 has 17 residues. Germline V lookup: CDR1 SGHNT, CDR2 YYREEE (reference sequence). Trimming cost V 4 bases and J 6 bases; bases outside gene matches: 13. The CDR3 bases are TGTGCCAGCAGCCCAACCGGGACAGGGATGTTCTCCGGGGAGCTGTTTTTT. It specifies CASSPTGTGMFSGELFF.

This sequence joins TRBV2 and TRBJ2-2, with TRBD1 matching over 8 bases. The trim removed 6 bases at V and 6 bases at J, leaving 6 bases unmatched. The CDR3 has 14 amino acids. Looked up from germline, CDR1 is SNHLY and CDR2 is FYNNEI. The CDR3 reads CASRDRVGAGELFF. CDR3 bases: TGTGCCAGCAGGGACAGGGTTGGGGCCGGGGAGCTGTTTTTT.

This clone was counted once. The V call is TRBV7-8, the J call TRBJ2-3, with D perhaps assigned TRBD1 or TRBD2 (5 bases each). V dropped 5 bases and J dropped 0 bases, with 12 bases sitting between them. CDR1 is SGHVS, CDR2 FQNEAQ, per germline. The CDR3 contains 15 residues. The CDR3 DNA reads TGTGCCAGCAGCCCCCCGGGGCGGAGCACAGATACGCAGTATTTT. Translation: CASSPPGRSTDTQYF. The complete variable domain, with remaining parts taken from reference TRBV7-8 and TRBJ2-3, reads GAGVSQSPRYKVAKRGQDVALRCDPISGHVSLFWYQQALGQGPEFLTYFQNEAQLDKSGLPSDRFFAERPEGSVSTLKIQRTQQEDSAVYLCASSPPGRSTDTQYFGPGTRLTVL.

The chain couples TRBV5-5 to TRBJ1-5; the match to TRBD1 covers 8 bases. Germline V gene lookup returns CDR1 SGHKS and CDR2 YYEKEE (reference sequence). V trimming: 3 bases; J trimming: 0 bases; junction bases outside the gene matches: 8. This CDR3 has 17 amino acids. CDR3 sequence: CASSWRDRPFSNQPQHF. In nucleotides, the CDR3 is TGTGCCAGCAGCTGGCGGGACAGGCCCTTTAGCAATCAGCCCCAGCATTTT.